Shown below are 16 T cell receptor beta chains from a single sample sequenced in a study of cytomegalovirus exposure and HLA in healthy donors. Produced via immunoSEQ multiplex PCR; TCRdb's table is partial and in-frame only. The data contain over 150,000 clones, about 86% of them singletons. The sequenced sample was PBMCs. All receptors derive from a woman under 40 in good health and CMV-seronegative.

The V gene is TRBV5-1, the J gene TRBJ2-3; 10 nucleotides line up with TRBD2. Germline lookup yields CDR1 SGHRS and CDR2 YFSETQ. The CDR3 spans 16 residues. Trimming at V came to 2 bases and at J to 8 bases, leaving 11 bases not matched to a gene. The CDR3 loop is CASSFFGTSELATQYF. In nucleotides, the CDR3 is TGCGCCAGCAGCTTCTTTGGGACTAGCGAATTAGCTACGCAGTATTTT.

This clone was recorded a few times. Other DNA sequences from this sample encode an identical CDR3 as well. The chain has TRBV7-3 and TRBJ2-5; 10 bases map to TRBD2. From germline, CDR1 is SGHTA and CDR2 FQGTGA. This CDR3 has 15 residues. J lost 5 bases, V lost 5 bases, and 8 bases had no gene match. In DNA form, the CDR3 reads TGTGCCAGCAGCCCTAGCGGGGGAGCTGGGGAGACCCAGTACTTC. Residues: CASSPSGGAGETQYF.

This chain uses TRBV7-9 with TRBJ2-1, with 9 bases fitting TRBD1. V lost 1 base, J lost 8 bases, and 9 bases stayed unmatched. Per germline, CDR1 SEHNR and CDR2 FQNEAQ (reference sequence). There are 16 residues in the CDR3. The CDR3 protein is CASSLGRDRVIHEQFF. CDR3 sequence (DNA): TGTGCCAGCAGCTTAGGAAGGGACAGGGTTATCCATGAGCAGTTCTTC.

This chain links TRBV19 with TRBJ1-5, with D unclear. Trimming left V 5 bases short and J 4 bases short, with 15 bases between. Germline-derived CDR1 and CDR2 are LNHDA and SQIVND (reference sequence). This CDR3 is 15 amino acids long. CDR3 in amino acids: CASSSIGADNQPQHF. CDR3 in DNA: TGTGCCAGTAGTTCAATCGGAGCCGATAATCAGCCCCAGCATTTT.

The chain combines TRBV5-6 with TRBJ2-7; possibly TRBD2 for D (6 bases). Looked up from germline, CDR1 is SGHDT and CDR2 is YYEEEE. This CDR3 comprises 14 residues. V gave up 1 base and J gave up 1 base, with 9 bases separating them. CDR3 in amino acids: CASSLTEGSYEQYF. The CDR3 DNA is TGTGCCAGCAGCTTGACGGAGGGTTCCTACGAGCAGTACTTC.

The V gene is TRBV28, the J gene TRBJ1-1; no clear D gene. This CDR3 comprises 15 residues. Between the trimmed V and J ends, which lost 3 bases and 1 base, there was a span of 12 bases. Germline V gene sequence: CDR1 MDHEN, CDR2 SYDVKM. Here the CDR3 reads CASSLMAYGNTEAFF. Here the CDR3 DNA reads TGTGCCAGCAGTTTGATGGCATACGGGAACACTGAAGCTTTCTTT.

This clone was recorded only once. The chain joins TRBV12-2 to TRBJ2-7. TRBV12-2 is a known pseudogene. The CDR3 consists of 15 residues. CDR3 region: CASRLAGRGQYEQYF. The CDR3 DNA reads TGTGCAAGTCGCTTAGCTGGCCGGGGCCAATACGAGCAGTACTTC.

J is TRBJ2-1 and V is TRBV4-3, with 8 bases lining up with TRBD2. The CDR3 loop spans 15 amino acids. Trimming removed 2 bases from V and 1 base from J; junction bases left unmatched: 1. CDR1 and CDR2 from the germline V gene are LGHNA and YSLEER. Here the CDR3 DNA reads TGCGCCAGCAGCCAACTAGCGGGTTCCTACAATGAGCAGTTCTTC. It specifies CASSQLAGSYNEQFF.

The chain is built from TRBV5-5 and TRBJ2-7; 7 bases are shared with TRBD1. Per germline, CDR1 SGHKS and CDR2 YYEKEE (reference sequence). The CDR3 runs to 16 residues. The J segment lost 3 bases and the V segment lost 3 bases, leaving 12 bases of the junction unmatched. The CDR3, as DNA: TGTGCCAGCAGCTCTCCGGGACAGAAGGCCAACTACGAGCAGTACTTC. Translating gives CASSSPGQKANYEQYF.

This clone is a singleton in its sample. The J gene is TRBJ2-7, the V gene TRBV18; tentative D call: TRBD2 (6 bases). The V gene's germline CDR1 is KGHSH and CDR2 LQKENI. With 2 bases removed from V and 3 bases from J, the gap between germline ends came to 14 bases. The CDR3 has 15 residues. In nucleotides, the CDR3 is TGTGCCAGCTCACCAAGCGGAGGGGTTCACTACGAGCAGTACTTC. Its protein is CASSPSGGVHYEQYF.

The chain is built from TRBV9 and TRBJ2-7, with D uncertain. CDR3 length: 14 amino acids. Trimming shortened V by 0 bases and J by 5 bases, and 12 bases separated the two germline ends. Germline V lookup: CDR1 SGDLS, CDR2 YYNGEE. The CDR3 here is CASSVEDSFDEQYF. Written as DNA, the CDR3 is TGTGCCAGCAGCGTAGAAGACTCCTTCGACGAGCAGTACTTC.

J is TRBJ2-2 and V is TRBV27; 11 positions match TRBD1. The V segment lost 2 bases and the J segment 5 bases; nucleotides outside the gene matches: 10. The V gene's germline CDR1 is MNHEY and CDR2 SMNVEV (reference sequence). The length of the CDR3 is 18 residues. CDR3 nucleotide sequence: TGTGCCAGCAGTTTAATGCGTTCGGGACAGGGGGAAACCGGGGAGCTGTTTTTT. Translation: CASSLMRSGQGETGELFF.

The J gene is TRBJ2-7, the V gene TRBV5-6; D is unclear. With 4 bases removed from V and 2 bases from J, the gap between germline ends came to 10 bases. This CDR3 contains 13 residues. The germline CDR1 and CDR2 sequences are SGHDT and YYEEEE. CDR3 in DNA: TGTGCCAGCAGCCCCTCTCTGGCCTACGAGCAGTACTTC. It encodes CASSPSLAYEQYF.

The chain joins TRBV27 to TRBJ1-1, with 11 positions matching TRBD1. The trim removed 6 bases at V and 4 bases at J, leaving 7 bases unmatched. CDR3 size: 15 residues. Germline V gene sequence: CDR1 MNHEY, CDR2 SMNVEV (reference sequence). CDR3 amino acids: CASSPGQGVGTEAFF. The CDR3 DNA is TGTGCCAGCAGCCCGGGACAGGGGGTAGGCACTGAAGCTTTCTTT.

The chain has TRBV4-3 and TRBJ1-6; 7 bases are a match to TRBD1. V lost 5 bases and J lost 9; bases outside the gene matches: 4. Germline CDR1 LGHNA, CDR2 YSLEER. The CDR3 totals 13 residues. The CDR3 loop reads CASSSRGGSPLHF. The CDR3 DNA reads as TGCGCCAGCAGCTCCAGGGGGGGTTCACCCCTCCACTTT.

This clone was observed once. The chain has TRBV9 and TRBJ1-4; D is perhaps TRBD1 (5 bases). Germline values: CDR1 SGDLS, CDR2 YYNGEE. The length of the CDR3 is 16 residues. V was clipped by 3 bases and J by 7 bases, with 19 bases between them. This chain's CDR3 is CASSEGHRLSGEKLFF. The CDR3 DNA reads as TGTGCCAGCAGCGAGGGTCACAGGTTATCGGGTGAAAAACTGTTTTTT.